Many counts were recorded for the clone carrying this T cell receptor beta chain. Germline loops: CDR1 MNHNS, CDR2 SASEGT. Trimming pared 6 bases from V and 4 bases from J, leaving 16 bases between. The CDR3 is 15 amino acids. The sample belongs to a study of T cells in Graves' hyperthyroidism and ophthalmopathy. RNA transcripts provided the source from which TCR beta CDR3 regions were amplified. First-round RT-PCR with HTBI primers amplified the TCR CDR3 region. From the multiplex PCR reads, TCRdb called clonotypes with MiXCR, one entry per CDR3 protein. The sample contains around 520,000 distinct CDR3 sequences, about 24% of which appear only once. Fresh peripheral blood, under 13 ml, was the source of the PBMCs.

The TCR originated in a woman aged 30 to 39 with Graves' ophthalmopathy. Sequenced input: blood. The V and J genes are TRBV6-1 and TRBJ1-3, with no clear D. CDR3 DNA: TGTGCCAGCAGACCTCCGGGCGCCCTAGGAAACACCATATATTTT. It yields the protein CASRPPGALGNTIYF.